This T cell receptor (beta chain) was sequenced for a study of blood T cell repertoires in COVID-19. This table comes from immunoSEQ multiplex PCR, and its TCRdb copy is limited to in-frame clones, with some not included. The sample consists of 150,000 to 200,000 clones, 65% to 85% of them appearing once. This CDR3 has 17 amino acids. Germline-derived CDR1 and CDR2 are LGHNA and YSLEER. Trimming took 1 base from V and 2 from J, leaving 17 bases between them. The rearrangement links TRBV4-3 to TRBJ1-2, with D possibly matching TRBD1 (6 bases). Sequencing input: PBMCs or T cells enriched from blood (not recorded which). This clonotype was sampled from a man between 70 and 80 years old who had been exposed to COVID-19. The CDR3 sequence is CASSQGTGWGPNYGYTF. The CDR3 bases are TGCGCCAGCAGCCAAGGCACAGGGTGGGGGCCGAACTATGGCTACACCTTC.